Detailed here is one TCR beta chain. V gave up 0 bases and J gave up 4 bases; unmatched junction bases: 6. There are 16 residues in the CDR3. CDR1 is LGHDT, CDR2 YNNKEL, per germline (reference sequence). After extraction with the RNeasy kit, roughly 0.45 to 1 ug of the RNA was reverse transcribed using random hexamers. TCRdb analysed the immunoSEQ multiplex PCR reads with MiXCR anew, one entry per CDR3 protein. The repertoire holds 150,000 or so distinct CDR3 sequences, with 94% as singletons. The sample is drawn from a study of CD8 T cells in Susac syndrome. This TCR came from a human donor with multiple sclerosis. Source material: CD4+ T cells from PBMCs. The rearrangement joins TRBV3-1 to TRBJ2-1; 7 bases match TRBD1. The DNA of the CDR3 is TGTGCCAGCAGCCAAGACGAGGGACAGCCTTACAATGAGCAGTTCTTC. Translation gives CASSQDEGQPYNEQFF.